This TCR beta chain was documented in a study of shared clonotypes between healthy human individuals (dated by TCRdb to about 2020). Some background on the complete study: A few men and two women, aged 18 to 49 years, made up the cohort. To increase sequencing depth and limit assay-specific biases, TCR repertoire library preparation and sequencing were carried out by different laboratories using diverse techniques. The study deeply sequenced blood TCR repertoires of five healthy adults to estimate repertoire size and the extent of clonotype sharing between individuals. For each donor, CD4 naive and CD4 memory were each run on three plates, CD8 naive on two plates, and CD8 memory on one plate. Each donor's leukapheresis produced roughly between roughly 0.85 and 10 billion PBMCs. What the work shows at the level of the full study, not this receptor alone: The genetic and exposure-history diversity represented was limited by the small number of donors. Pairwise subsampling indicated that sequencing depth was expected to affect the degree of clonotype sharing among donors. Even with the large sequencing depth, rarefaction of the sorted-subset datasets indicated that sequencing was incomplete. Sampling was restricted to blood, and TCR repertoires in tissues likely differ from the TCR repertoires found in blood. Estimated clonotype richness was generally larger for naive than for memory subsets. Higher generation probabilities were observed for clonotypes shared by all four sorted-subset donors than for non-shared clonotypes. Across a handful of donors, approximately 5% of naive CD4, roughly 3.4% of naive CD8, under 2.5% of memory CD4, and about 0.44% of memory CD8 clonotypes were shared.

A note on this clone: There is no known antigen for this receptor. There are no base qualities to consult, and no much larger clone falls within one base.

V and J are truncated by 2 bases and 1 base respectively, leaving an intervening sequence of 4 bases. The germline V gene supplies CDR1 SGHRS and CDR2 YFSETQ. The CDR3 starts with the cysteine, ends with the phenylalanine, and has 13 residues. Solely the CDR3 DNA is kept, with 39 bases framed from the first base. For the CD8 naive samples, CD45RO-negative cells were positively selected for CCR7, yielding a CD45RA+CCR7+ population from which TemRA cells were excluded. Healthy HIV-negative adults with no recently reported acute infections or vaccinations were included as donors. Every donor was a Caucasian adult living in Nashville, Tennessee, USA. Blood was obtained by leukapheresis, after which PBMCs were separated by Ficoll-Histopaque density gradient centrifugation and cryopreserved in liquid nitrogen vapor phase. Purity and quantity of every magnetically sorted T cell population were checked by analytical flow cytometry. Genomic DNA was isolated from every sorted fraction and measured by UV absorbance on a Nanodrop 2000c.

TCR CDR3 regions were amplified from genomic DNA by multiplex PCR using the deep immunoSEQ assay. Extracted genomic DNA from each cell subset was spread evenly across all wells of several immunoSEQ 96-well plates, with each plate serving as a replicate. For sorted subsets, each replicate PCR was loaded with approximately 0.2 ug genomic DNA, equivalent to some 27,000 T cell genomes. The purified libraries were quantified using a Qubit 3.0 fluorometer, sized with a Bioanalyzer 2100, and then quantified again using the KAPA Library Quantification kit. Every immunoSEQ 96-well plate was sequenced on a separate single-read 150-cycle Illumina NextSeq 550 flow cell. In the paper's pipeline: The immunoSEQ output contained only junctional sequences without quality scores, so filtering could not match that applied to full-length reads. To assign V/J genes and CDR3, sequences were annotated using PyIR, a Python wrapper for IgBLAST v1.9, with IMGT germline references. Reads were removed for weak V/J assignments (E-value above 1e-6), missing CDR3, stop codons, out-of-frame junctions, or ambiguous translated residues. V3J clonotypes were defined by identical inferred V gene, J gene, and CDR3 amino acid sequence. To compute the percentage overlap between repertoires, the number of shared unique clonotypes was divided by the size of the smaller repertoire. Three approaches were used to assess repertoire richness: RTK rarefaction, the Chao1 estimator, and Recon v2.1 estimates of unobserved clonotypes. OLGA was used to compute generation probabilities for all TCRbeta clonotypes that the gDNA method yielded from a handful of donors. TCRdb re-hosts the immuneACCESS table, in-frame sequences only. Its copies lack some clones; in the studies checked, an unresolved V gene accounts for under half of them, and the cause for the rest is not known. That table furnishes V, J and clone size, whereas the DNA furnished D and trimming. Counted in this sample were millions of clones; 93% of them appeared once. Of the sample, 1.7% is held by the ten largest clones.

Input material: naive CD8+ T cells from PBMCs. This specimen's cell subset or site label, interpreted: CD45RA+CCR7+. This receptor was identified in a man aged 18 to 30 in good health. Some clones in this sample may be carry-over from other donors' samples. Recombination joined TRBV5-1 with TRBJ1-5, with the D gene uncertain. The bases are TGCGCCAGCAGCTTCGCGAGCAATCAGCCCCAGCATTTT. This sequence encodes CASSFASNQPQHF.